One and the same sample provided the 9 T cell receptor beta chains below, sequenced in a study of OX40 agonist ivuxolimab in advanced cancers. Sequencing used immunoSEQ multiplex PCR; TCRdb keeps in-frame clones, though not all of them. The repertoire consists of about 75,000 clones, with 70% to 90% occurring once and the leading ten covering 15% to 20%. This sample comprised CD4+ or CD8+ T cells sorted from blood, obtained in a trial of the OX40 agonist ivuxolimab. Every receptor here comes from an adult with an advanced solid tumor such as melanoma, head and neck, liver or kidney cancer.

This clone was counted once. The genes are TRBV6-5 and TRBJ1-5; TRBD1 aligns across 9 bases. Germline V lookup: CDR1 MNHEY, CDR2 SVGAGI. This CDR3 spans 15 amino acids. J lost 7 bases, V lost 6 bases, and 10 bases had no gene match. CDR3 protein: CASSSGQGGEQPQHF. The CDR3 nucleotides are TGTGCCAGCAGCTCGGGACAGGGAGGGGAGCAGCCCCAGCATTTT.

The chain carries TRBV10-3 and TRBJ1-5; tentatively, D is TRBD1 (5 bases). Germline values: CDR1 ENHRY, CDR2 SYGVKD. Trimming removed 5 bases at V and 3 bases at J, with 11 bases between. CDR3 length: 14 residues. The CDR3 DNA sequence: TGTGCCATCAGTCGGGACGGAGCCAATCAGCCCCAGCATTTT. It yields the protein CAISRDGANQPQHF.

This clone was detected a few times. The chain couples TRBV7-2 to TRBJ2-1; TRBD1 aligns across 8 bases. This CDR3 spans 14 amino acids. V trimming: 5 bases; J trimming: 9 bases; junction bases outside the gene matches: 9. Germline CDR1 SGHTA, CDR2 FQGNSA. DNA of the CDR3: TGTGCCAGCAGCATACCAGGGGGCGATATTGAGCAGTTCTTC. Its translation: CASSIPGGDIEQFF.

The chain combines TRBV10-3 with TRBJ2-7, with 11 bases aligning to TRBD2. The CDR3 totals 14 residues. The ends lost 10 bases at V and 0 bases at J; junction bases unmatched: 5. CDR1 ENHRY and CDR2 SYGVKD come from the germline V gene. The CDR3 nucleotides read TGTGCCAGCTCGACTAGCGGGGACTCCTACGAGCAGTACTTC. Amino acids: CASSTSGDSYEQYF.

The V call is TRBV19, the J call TRBJ2-1; 10 bases align to TRBD1. The CDR3 totals 15 residues. CDR1 is LNHDA and CDR2 is SQIVND in the germline V gene (reference sequence). Unmatched junction bases numbered 6, after V lost 4 bases and J lost 6 bases. CDR3 amino acids: CASSTPGQGINEQFF. For the CDR3, the DNA is TGTGCCAGTAGTACACCGGGACAGGGGATCAATGAGCAGTTCTTC.

The chain joins TRBV5-1 to TRBJ2-1, with TRBD2 matching over 13 bases. The V and J ends lost 6 bases and 8 bases, in that order; junction bases with no gene match: 11. The CDR3 is 16 amino acids. Germline CDR1 SGHRS, CDR2 YFSETQ. For the CDR3, the DNA is TGCGCCAGCATGGTATGGGGGACTAGCGGGACGGATGAGCAGTTCTTC. Residues: CASMVWGTSGTDEQFF. Supplemented by reference TRBV5-1 and TRBJ2-1, the full variable domain reads KAGVTQTPRYLIKTRGQQVTLSCSPISGHRSVSWYQQTPGQGLQFLFEYFSETQRNKGNFPGRFSGRQFSNSRSEMNVSTLELGDSALYLCASMVWGTSGTDEQFFGPGTRLTVL.

The chain carries TRBV11-2 and TRBJ2-7; D ambiguous. The CDR3 loop spans 13 amino acids. Germline values: CDR1 SGHAT, CDR2 FQNNGV. V lost 2 bases and J lost 6, with 11 bases in between. Here the CDR3 reads CASSLLSAGEQYF. CDR3 nucleotides: TGTGCCAGCAGCTTACTATCGGCTGGCGAGCAGTACTTC.

This clone has a handful of counts. This chain joins TRBV4-2 and TRBJ2-1; TRBD2 matches 7 bases. J lost 4 bases, V lost 1 base, and 7 bases had no gene match. The CDR3 consists of 16 residues. The germline V gene has CDR1 LGHNA and CDR2 YNFKEQ. DNA for the CDR3: TGTGCCAGCAGCCAAGCGGCTAGCGGAGCTTACAATGAGCAGTTCTTC. It codes for CASSQAASGAYNEQFF.

This clone has just one count. This chain links TRBV19 with TRBJ2-4; 9 nucleotides align to TRBD1. CDR3 size: 14 residues. Germline CDR1 LNHDA, CDR2 SQIVND (reference sequence). The V segment lost 8 bases and the J segment 9 bases; nucleotides outside the gene matches: 11. The CDR3 bases are TGTGCCAGTTGTTTGGGACAGGGATCCGTCATTCAGTACTTC. Protein sequence: CASCLGQGSVIQYF.